This TCR beta chain stems from a study of OX40 agonist ivuxolimab in advanced cancers. Study-wide results and caveats: The expanded peripheral T cells' antigen specificity was not determined.

Unmatched junction bases numbered 12, after V lost 5 bases and J lost 3 bases. The CDR3 covers 17 residues. Germline V lookup: CDR1 MDHEN, CDR2 SYDVKM. A note on this clone: The antigen remains undetermined.

TCRdb's table, derived via immunoSEQ multiplex PCR, lists solely in-frame clones and lacks some. Of 67,000 or so clones in the sample, roughly 90% were seen once. Sequenced here: CD4+ or CD8+ T cells sorted from blood, sampled in a trial of the OX40 agonist ivuxolimab. This chain links TRBV28 with TRBJ2-1; the match to TRBD2 covers 8 bases. The TCR originated in an adult with an advanced solid tumor such as melanoma, head and neck, liver or kidney cancer. CDR3 protein: CASSPPPGGGYYNEQFF. CDR3 coding DNA: TGTGCCAGCAGTCCACCGCCGGGCGGGGGGTACTACAATGAGCAGTTCTTC. Full variable domain (outside the CDR3, taken from reference TRBV28 and TRBJ2-1): DVKVTQSSRYLVKRTGEKVFLECVQDMDHENMFWYRQDPGLGLRLIYFSYDVKMKEKGDIPEGYSVSREKKERFSLILESASTNQTSMYLCASSPPPGGGYYNEQFFGPGTRLTVL.